This T cell receptor (beta chain) was sequenced for a study of blood T cell repertoires in COVID-19. Study-wide background: COVID-19 samples collected from the United States, Italy and Spain covered acute and convalescent phases. PBMCs, B-cell-depleted T cells, or T cells were the source of the cDNA or gDNA that made up the material.

Original methodology: Estimation of nucleated cell counts was performed using reference gene primer amplification. TCRdb's table, derived via immunoSEQ multiplex PCR, lists solely in-frame clones and lacks some. V, J and clone size are taken as reported in that table, and D and trimming were inferred from the DNA itself. The sample yields 93,000 or so clones, 88% seen once. The CDR3 length is 13 residues. Germline CDR1 is SGHNT and CDR2 is YENEEA. Between the trimmed V and J ends, which lost 3 bases and 8 bases, there was a span of 11 bases. This TCR came from a human donor in a cohort sampled during active COVID-19. Sequenced: peripheral blood. The genes are TRBV11-3 and TRBJ2-1, with unresolved D. The CDR3 DNA follows: TGTGCCAGCAGCTTGAGATGGTCCGATGAGCAGTTCTTC. Translated, it gives CASSLRWSDEQFF.